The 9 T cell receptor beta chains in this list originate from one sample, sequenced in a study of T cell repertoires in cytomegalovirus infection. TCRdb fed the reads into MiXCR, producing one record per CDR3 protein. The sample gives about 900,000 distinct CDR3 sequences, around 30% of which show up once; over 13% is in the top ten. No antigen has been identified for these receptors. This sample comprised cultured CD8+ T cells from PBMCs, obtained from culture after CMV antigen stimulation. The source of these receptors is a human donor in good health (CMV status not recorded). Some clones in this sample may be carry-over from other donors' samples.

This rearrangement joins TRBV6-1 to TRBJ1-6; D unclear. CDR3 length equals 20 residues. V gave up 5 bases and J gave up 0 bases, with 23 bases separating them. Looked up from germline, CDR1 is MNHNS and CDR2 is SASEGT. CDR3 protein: CASSFRASIDLSSYNSPLHF. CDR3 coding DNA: TGTGCCAGCAGTTTTCGGGCCAGTATTGACCTGAGCTCCTATAATTCACCCCTCCACTTT.

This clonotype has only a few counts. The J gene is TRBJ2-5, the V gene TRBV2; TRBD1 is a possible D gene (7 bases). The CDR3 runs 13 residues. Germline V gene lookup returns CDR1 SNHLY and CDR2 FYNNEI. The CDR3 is CSQQGGYQETQYF. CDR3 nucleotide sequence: TGTTCTCAGCAGGGGGGATACCAAGAGACCCAGTACTTC.

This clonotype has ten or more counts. CDR3 nucleotides: TGTGCCAGCAGGAAGGGACTAGCGGGGGGACAAGAGACCCAGTACTTC. Protein: CASRKGLAGGQETQYF. This chain joins TRBV7-8 and TRBJ2-5, with 15 bases identical to TRBD2. Germline V gene data show CDR1 as SGHVS and CDR2 as FQNEAQ. Unmatched junction bases numbered 4, after V lost 6 bases and J lost 2 bases. The CDR3 length is 16 residues. The full variable domain, its missing parts supplied by reference TRBV7-8 and TRBJ2-5, is GAGVSQSPRYKVAKRGQDVALRCDPISGHVSLFWYQQALGQGPEFLTYFQNEAQLDKSGLPSDRFFAERPEGSVSTLKIQRTQQEDSAVYLCASRKGLAGGQETQYFGPGTRLLVL.

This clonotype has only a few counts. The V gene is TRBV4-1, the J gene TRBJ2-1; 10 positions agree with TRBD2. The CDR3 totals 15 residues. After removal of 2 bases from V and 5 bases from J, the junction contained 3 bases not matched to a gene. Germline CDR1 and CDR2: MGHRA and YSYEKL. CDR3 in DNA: TGCGCCAGCAGCCAAACTAGCGGGGTGAACAATGAGCAGTTCTTC. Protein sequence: CASSQTSGVNNEQFF.

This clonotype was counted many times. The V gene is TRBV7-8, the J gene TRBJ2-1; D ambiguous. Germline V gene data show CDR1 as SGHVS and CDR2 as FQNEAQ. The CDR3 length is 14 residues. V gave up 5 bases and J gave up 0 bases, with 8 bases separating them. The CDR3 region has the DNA TGTGCCAGCAGCCTGACACTCTCCTACAATGAGCAGTTCTTC. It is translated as CASSLTLSYNEQFF.

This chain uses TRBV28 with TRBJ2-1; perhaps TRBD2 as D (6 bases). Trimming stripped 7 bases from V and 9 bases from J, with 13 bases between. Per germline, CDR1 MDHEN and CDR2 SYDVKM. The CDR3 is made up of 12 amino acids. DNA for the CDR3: TGTGCCAGCACTGGGGGGTTATCTGAGCAGTTCTTC. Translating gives CASTGGLSEQFF.

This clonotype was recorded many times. The CDR3 loop is CASSPRVAGASYNEQFF. Here the CDR3 DNA reads TGTGCCAGCAGCCCCCGGGTAGCGGGGGCCTCTTACAATGAGCAGTTCTTC. The chain recombines TRBV7-2 with TRBJ2-1; 9 nucleotides align to TRBD2. Trimming at V came to 5 bases and at J to 4 bases, leaving 12 bases not matched to a gene. Germline CDR1 and CDR2: SGHTA and FQGNSA. CDR3 size: 17 residues.

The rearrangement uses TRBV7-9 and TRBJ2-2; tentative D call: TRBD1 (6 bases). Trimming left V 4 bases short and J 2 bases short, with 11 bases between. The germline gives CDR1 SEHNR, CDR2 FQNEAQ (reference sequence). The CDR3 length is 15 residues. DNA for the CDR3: TGTGCCAGCAGCTCGACAGGACAAAACACCGGGGAGCTGTTTTTT. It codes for CASSSTGQNTGELFF.

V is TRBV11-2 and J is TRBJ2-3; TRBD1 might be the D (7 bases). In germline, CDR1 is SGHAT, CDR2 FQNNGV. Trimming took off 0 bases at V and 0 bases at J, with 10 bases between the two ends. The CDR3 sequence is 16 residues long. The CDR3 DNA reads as TGTGCCAGCAGCTTAGACAGGGGGGCTAGCACAGATACGCAGTATTTT. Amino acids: CASSLDRGASTDTQYF. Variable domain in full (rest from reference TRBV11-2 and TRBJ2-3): EAGVAQSPRYKIIEKRQSVAFWCNPISGHATLYWYQQILGQGPKLLIQFQNNGVVDDSQLPKDRFSAERLKGVDSTLKIQPAKLEDSAVYLCASSLDRGASTDTQYFGPGTRLTVL.